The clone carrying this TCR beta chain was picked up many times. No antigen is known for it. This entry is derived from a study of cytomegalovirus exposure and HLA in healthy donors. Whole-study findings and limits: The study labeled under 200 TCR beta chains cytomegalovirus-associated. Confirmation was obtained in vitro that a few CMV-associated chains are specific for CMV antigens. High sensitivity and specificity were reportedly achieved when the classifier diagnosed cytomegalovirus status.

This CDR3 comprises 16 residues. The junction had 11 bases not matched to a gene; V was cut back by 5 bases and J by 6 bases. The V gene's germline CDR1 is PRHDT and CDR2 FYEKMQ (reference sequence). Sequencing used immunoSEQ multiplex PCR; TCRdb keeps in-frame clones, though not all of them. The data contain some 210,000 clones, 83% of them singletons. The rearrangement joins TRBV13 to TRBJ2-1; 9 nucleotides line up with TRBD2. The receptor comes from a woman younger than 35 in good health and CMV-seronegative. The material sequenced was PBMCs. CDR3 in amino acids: CASSPISAGGSNEQFF. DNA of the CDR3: TGTGCCAGCAGCCCGATTTCAGCGGGAGGTTCCAATGAGCAGTTCTTC.